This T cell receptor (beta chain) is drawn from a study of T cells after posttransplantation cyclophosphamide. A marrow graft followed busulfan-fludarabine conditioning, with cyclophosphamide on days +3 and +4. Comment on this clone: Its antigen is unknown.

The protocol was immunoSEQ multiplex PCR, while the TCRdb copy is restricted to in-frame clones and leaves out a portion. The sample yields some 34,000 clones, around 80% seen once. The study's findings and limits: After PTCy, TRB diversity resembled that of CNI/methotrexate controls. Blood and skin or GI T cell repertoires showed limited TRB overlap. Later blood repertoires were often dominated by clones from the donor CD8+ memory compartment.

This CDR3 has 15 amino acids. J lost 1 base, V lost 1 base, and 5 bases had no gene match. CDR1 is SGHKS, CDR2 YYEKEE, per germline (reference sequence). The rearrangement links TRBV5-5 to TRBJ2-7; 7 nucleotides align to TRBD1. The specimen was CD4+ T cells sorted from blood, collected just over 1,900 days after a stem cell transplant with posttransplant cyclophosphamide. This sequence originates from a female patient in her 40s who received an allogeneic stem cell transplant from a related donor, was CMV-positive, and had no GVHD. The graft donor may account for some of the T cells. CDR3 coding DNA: TGTGCCAGCAGCTTGCTTTGGGGACAGTCCTACGAGCAGTACTTC. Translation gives CASSLLWGQSYEQYF.